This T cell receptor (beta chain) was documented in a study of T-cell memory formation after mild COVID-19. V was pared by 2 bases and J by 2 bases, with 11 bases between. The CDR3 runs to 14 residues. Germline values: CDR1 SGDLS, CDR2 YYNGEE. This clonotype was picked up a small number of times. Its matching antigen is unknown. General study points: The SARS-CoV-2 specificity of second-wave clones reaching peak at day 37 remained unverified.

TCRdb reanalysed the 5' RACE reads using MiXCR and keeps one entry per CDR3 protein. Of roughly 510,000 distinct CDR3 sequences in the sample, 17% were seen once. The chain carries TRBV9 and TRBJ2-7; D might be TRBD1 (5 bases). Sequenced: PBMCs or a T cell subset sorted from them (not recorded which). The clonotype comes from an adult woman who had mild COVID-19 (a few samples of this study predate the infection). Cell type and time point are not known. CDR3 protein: CASSVRDIAYEQYF. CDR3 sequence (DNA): TGTGCCAGCAGCGTCAGGGATATAGCCTACGAGCAGTACTTC.